This TCR beta chain is drawn from a study of cytomegalovirus exposure and HLA in healthy donors. Study results and limitations: Among TCR beta chains, those listed as cytomegalovirus-associated numbered over 150. It is likely that the observed cluster of highly shared sequence variants was a sequencing artifact. A later analysis found that most CMV-associated TCR beta chains appeared HLA-restricted.

The PCR made use of 60 Vbeta and 13 Jbeta primers. Sequencing used immunoSEQ multiplex PCR; TCRdb keeps in-frame clones, though not all of them. The sample records some 40,000 clones, about 60% being singletons. The CDR3 extends over 16 amino acids. Germline assignment: CDR1 MDHEN and CDR2 SYDVKM. V lost 6 bases to trimming and J lost 4 bases, with 18 bases between them. This clone came up a few times. Its cognate antigen is unknown. The source is a man in his sixties in good health and CMV-seropositive. The specimen sequenced was PBMCs. The chain combines TRBV28 with TRBJ1-4, with a possible D match to TRBD1 (6 bases). The CDR3 loop reads CASRPGGAGLNEKLFF. DNA for the CDR3: TGTGCCAGCAGACCGGGGGGCGCTGGGCTTAATGAAAAACTGTTTTTT.